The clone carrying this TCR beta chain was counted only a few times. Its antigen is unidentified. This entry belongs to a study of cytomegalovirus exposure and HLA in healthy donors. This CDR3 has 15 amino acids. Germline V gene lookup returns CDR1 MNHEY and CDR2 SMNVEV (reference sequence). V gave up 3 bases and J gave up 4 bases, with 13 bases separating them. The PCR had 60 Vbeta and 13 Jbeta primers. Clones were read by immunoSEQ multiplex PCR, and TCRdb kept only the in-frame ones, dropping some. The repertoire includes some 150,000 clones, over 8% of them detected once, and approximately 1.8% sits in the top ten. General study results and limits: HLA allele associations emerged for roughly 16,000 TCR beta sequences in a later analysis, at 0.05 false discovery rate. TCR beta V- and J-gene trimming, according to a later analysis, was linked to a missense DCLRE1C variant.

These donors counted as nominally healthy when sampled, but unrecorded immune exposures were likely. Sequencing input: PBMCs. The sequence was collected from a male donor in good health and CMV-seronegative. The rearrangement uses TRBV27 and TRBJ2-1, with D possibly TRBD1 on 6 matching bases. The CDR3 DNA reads TGTGCCAGCAGTTTGGAACTAGGGGGTTACAATGAGCAGTTCTTC. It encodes CASSLELGGYNEQFF.